This T cell receptor (beta chain) originates from a study of blood T cell repertoires in COVID-19. Across the whole study: Specimens from acute and convalescent COVID-19 originated in the United States, Italy and Spain. The analysed material was cDNA or gDNA that came from T cells, B-cell-depleted T cells, or PBMCs.

Trimming removed 6 bases at V and 4 bases at J, with 13 bases between. In germline, CDR1 is KGHSH, CDR2 LQKENI. The CDR3 runs to 13 residues. Method: immunoSEQ multiplex PCR; TCRdb's copy keeps in-frame clones and lacks some. The sample lists about 160,000 clones, around 81% occurring once. The chain carries TRBV18 and TRBJ2-7; D is perhaps TRBD2 (6 bases). The clonotype comes from a man aged 65 to 79 who had recovered from COVID-19. The sequencing input was peripheral blood. The CDR3 bases are TGTGCCAGCTCTCGGGACTCTCTTTACGAGCAGTACTTC. This gives the protein CASSRDSLYEQYF.